These T cell receptor beta chains were read from a single sample in a study of Ad26.COV2.S vaccination and SARS-CoV-2 variants. Profiling relied on immunoSEQ multiplex PCR, and the TCRdb table lists in-frame clones only, not all of them. The sample records roughly 380,000 clones, over 75% being singletons. The source was peripheral blood, collected in a trial of Ad26.COV2.S vaccine versus placebo. These receptors came from a person aged 18-65 years who received the Ad26.COV2.S COVID-19 vaccine or a placebo. Each CDR3 is given with its conserved first and last residue. A D gene is named only where the DNA matches it firmly. The listing skips clone size in some rows; elsewhere it reads once, few, many or a size class.

v_call	d_call	clone_size	j_call	cdr3_nt	cdr3_aa
TRBV5-5	TRBD2	once	TRBJ2-1	TGTGCCAGCAGCCCTAGCGGGGAAAACAATGAGCAGTTCTTC	CASSPSGENNEQFF
TRBV19	-	-	TRBJ2-7	TGTGCCAGTAGTAGTCGTTATACACCAAGGAACGAGCAGTACTTC	CASSSRYTPRNEQYF
TRBV7-2	TRBD2	-	TRBJ2-7	TGTGCCAGCAGCACCGGACTAGCGGGGGGCGCTTACGAGCAGTACTTC	CASSTGLAGGAYEQYF
TRBV6-4	-	-	TRBJ2-2	TGTGCCAGCAGAACCGGGACTGAGGGCGGGGAGCTGTTTTTT	CASRTGTEGGELFF
TRBV20-1	TRBD1	-	TRBJ2-7	TGCAGTGCTAGTAGCGAGACAGGGCCCTACGAGCAGTACTTC	CSASSETGPYEQYF
TRBV11-3	-	-	TRBJ2-1	TGTGCCAGCAGCTTAAGCAGCAGCCGTACCAATGAGCAGTTCTTC	CASSLSSSRTNEQFF
TRBV7-2	-	-	TRBJ2-1	TGTGCCAGCACATTCGACGGGCCAGGGAACTACAATGAGCAGTTCTTC	CASTFDGPGNYNEQFF
TRBV4-3	-	-	TRBJ1-2	TGCGCCAGCAGCCACCCGTCCTCCACTAACTATGGCTACACCTTC	CASSHPSSTNYGYTF
TRBV23-1	-	once	TRBJ2-2	TGCGCCAGCAGTCAATCGGAGATCGGGGAGCTGTTTTTT	CASSQSEIGELFF
TRBV28	-	-	TRBJ2-5	TGTGCCAGCAGTACCATTGAACTAACCCCCAGGGAGACCCAGTACTTC	CASSTIELTPRETQYF
TRBV24-1	-	-	TRBJ1-5	TGTGCCACCAGTGATCGGGGGGATCAGCCCCAGCATTTT	CATSDRGDQPQHF
TRBV28	-	-	TRBJ2-1	TGTGCCAGCAGTTTGATGTTCGTAGAGCAGTTCTTC	CASSLMFVEQFF
TRBV9	TRBD1	-	TRBJ1-6	TGTGCCAGCAGCGGAACGGACAGGGGGCGGTGGTTCTATAATTCACCCCTCCACTTT	CASSGTDRGRWFYNSPLHF
TRBV29-1	TRBD1	-	TRBJ1-3	TGCAGCGTAGGGACAGTCTCTGGAAACACCATATATTTT	CSVGTVSGNTIYF
TRBV11-2	-	-	TRBJ2-1	TGTGCCAGCAGCTTAGATCGGGTCACTCCAAGCTCCTACAATGAGCAGTTCTTC	CASSLDRVTPSSYNEQFF
TRBV12-3/TRBV12-4	-	-	TRBJ1-5	TGTGCCAGCAGTTTAAATAACAATCAGCCCCAGCATTTT	CASSLNNNQPQHF
TRBV12-3/TRBV12-4	-	-	TRBJ2-3	TGTGCCAGCAGTCTTGGGGATACGCAGTATTTT	CASSLGDTQYF
TRBV5-1	-	-	TRBJ2-4	TGCGCCAGCAGAGCCCAAGGGGGGCCAGCTCCCAACATTCAGTACTTC	CASRAQGGPAPNIQYF
TRBV7-3	TRBD1	-	TRBJ2-2	TGTGCCAGCAGCTTAAGGCCACAGGGGGTAAACACCGGGGAGCTGTTTTTT	CASSLRPQGVNTGELFF
TRBV6-5	-	-	TRBJ1-3	TGTGCCAGCAGGGCAGGGTCTTCTGGAAACACCATATATTTT	CASRAGSSGNTIYF
TRBV3-1/TRBV3-2	-	once	TRBJ2-1	TGTGCCAGCAGCCAGTACCTATACAATGAGCAGTTCTTC	CASSQYLYNEQFF
TRBV6-4	-	once	TRBJ2-3	TGTGCCAGCAGTGAGGGGGACAGCACAGATACGCAGTATTTT	CASSEGDSTDTQYF
TRBV28	TRBD1	-	TRBJ1-5	TGTGCCAGCAGTTCGAGTGCCGGGACAGGTGGTTCTCAGCCCCAGCATTTT	CASSSSAGTGGSQPQHF
TRBV4-3	TRBD1	-	TRBJ2-4	TGCGCCAGCAGCCCGGACAGGGCAGCCAAAAACATTCAGTACTTC	CASSPDRAAKNIQYF
TRBV18	TRBD1	-	TRBJ1-5	TGTGCCAGCTCACCTTTGGGACAGTACAATCAGCCCCAGCATTTT	CASSPLGQYNQPQHF
TRBV24-1	-	once	TRBJ2-5	TGTGCCACCAGTGATTTTGGAGGGAAGGGGCAAGAGACCCAGTACTTC	CATSDFGGKGQETQYF
TRBV5-1	-	-	TRBJ1-1	TGCGCCAGCAGCTTCGCGAGTTCGAACACTGAAGCTTTCTTT	CASSFASSNTEAFF
TRBV9	-	-	TRBJ1-1	TGTGCCAGCAGCCCGAGCCCGTCCAGAGGCACTGAAGCTTTCTTT	CASSPSPSRGTEAFF
TRBV6-5	-	-	TRBJ2-7	TGTGCCAGCAGAGGGGGGTACTCCTACGAGCAGTACTTC	CASRGGYSYEQYF
TRBV28	-	-	TRBJ1-2	TGTGCCAGCAGCCCCCTGAACTATGGCTACACCTTC	CASSPLNYGYTF
TRBV4-1	-	-	TRBJ1-6	TGCGCCAGCAGCCAAGATCCCCTTCCTGCTAATTCACCCCTCCACTTT	CASSQDPLPANSPLHF
TRBV24-1	-	once	TRBJ2-2	TGTGCCACCAGTGATTTGGGGTTGGGCACCGGGGAGCTGTTTTTT	CATSDLGLGTGELFF
TRBV29-1	TRBD1	-	TRBJ1-1	TGCAGCGTTTCAGGGGGGGACACTGAAGCTTTCTTT	CSVSGGDTEAFF
TRBV4-1	TRBD2	-	TRBJ2-7	TGCGCCAGCAGCCTGGCTAGCGGGGGGCCGGAGCAGTACTTC	CASSLASGGPEQYF
TRBV29-1	-	-	TRBJ2-1	TGCAGCGCTTTACACAGGGGGGGAAACCACAATGAGCAGTTCTTC	CSALHRGGNHNEQFF
TRBV6-2/TRBV6-3	TRBD2	-	TRBJ2-5	TGTGCCAGCAGCGACGGGGGGGCCACAGAGACCCAGTACTTC	CASSDGGATETQYF
TRBV7-2	TRBD1	-	TRBJ1-4	TGTGCCAGCAGCCCACGGAGGACAGGGGAGGAGGCTAATGAAAAACTGTTTTTT	CASSPRRTGEEANEKLFF
TRBV5-8	-	-	TRBJ2-3	TGTGCCAGCAGCTTAAGGGGCTGGGGTGGCACAGATACGCAGTATTTT	CASSLRGWGGTDTQYF
TRBV5-4	TRBD2	-	TRBJ2-1	TGTGCCAGCAGCTTTAGCGGGGGGCACTACAATGAGCAGTTCTTC	CASSFSGGHYNEQFF
TRBV11-3	-	-	TRBJ2-1	TGTGCCAGCAGCCCAGACAGGGGACTATACAATGAGCAGTTCTTC	CASSPDRGLYNEQFF
TRBV5-1	TRBD2	-	TRBJ2-2	TGCGCCAGCAGCTCCTTGACGCGAAAGCGGGGGGAAGGGATGAACACCGGGGAGCTGTTTTTT	CASSSLTRKRGEGMNTGELFF
TRBV4-2	TRBD1	-	TRBJ1-1	TGTGCCAGCAGCCTCAACAGGGGTAACACTGAAGCTTTCTTT	CASSLNRGNTEAFF
TRBV5-1	-	-	TRBJ2-1	TGCGCCAGCAGCTTGATGCCGGAATTATACAATGAGCAGTTCTTC	CASSLMPELYNEQFF
TRBV24-1	-	-	TRBJ2-1	TGTGCCACCAGTGATGGTGGACAACGCGGTGAGCAGTTCTTC	CATSDGGQRGEQFF
TRBV7-6	-	-	TRBJ2-5	TGTGCCAGCAGCTTACTCCGACAAGAGACCCAGTACTTC	CASSLLRQETQYF
TRBV20-1	-	-	TRBJ2-7	TGCAGTGCTCAGCGCGCCGAGCAGTACTTC	CSAQRAEQYF
TRBV27	-	-	TRBJ1-5	TGTGCCAGCAGTTTAGGCAGCAATCAGCCCCAGCATTTT	CASSLGSNQPQHF
TRBV30	-	-	TRBJ2-5	TGTGCCTGGAGTCCCAGAAACCTAGAGACCCAGTACTTC	CAWSPRNLETQYF
TRBV9	TRBD2	-	TRBJ2-3	TGTGCCAGCAGCGAAGAGCGGGGGGGTGATACCGCAGATACGCAGTATTTT	CASSEERGGDTADTQYF
TRBV20-1	-	-	TRBJ1-4	TGCAGTGCTAGTTTAAGAGACTTTAATGAAAAACTGTTTTTT	CSASLRDFNEKLFF
TRBV4-1	TRBD2	-	TRBJ2-7	TGCGCCAGCAGCCACACTAGCGGTGTCAGCTCCTACGAGCAGTACTTC	CASSHTSGVSSYEQYF
TRBV7-9	-	-	TRBJ1-4	TGTGCCAGCAGCTTAGGCCCCCGGAGGGAAAAACTGTTTTTT	CASSLGPRREKLFF
TRBV2	-	-	TRBJ1-1	TGTGCCAGCCTCCCTTGGAGGGTTCAGGACACTGAAGCTTTCTTT	CASLPWRVQDTEAFF